The T cell receptor (beta chain) described here comes from a study of T cell responses to AZD1222 COVID-19 vaccine. General observations from the study: In a largely white British group with more females than males, clonal diversity was possibly underestimated. Spike-wide vaccine-associated CD4 TCRs dominated at 160-218 and 743-854. Seropositive at baseline were only a handful of AZD1222 recipients. Breadth and depth of Spike-specific TCRs rose after two AZD1222 doses.

As concerns this clone: Its antigen is still unknown.

Sequencing was performed with immunoSEQ multiplex PCR; in TCRdb, only in-frame clones are kept and a portion is missing. The data hold 80,000 to 100,000 clones, with more than 70% observed a single time. The CDR3 is 16 amino acids. Specimen: peripheral blood, collected on day 0 of AZD1222 vaccination. This sequence originates from an adult in good health. The chain uses TRBV12-1 and TRBJ2-7; TRBD2, as called in the table, went unchecked against the DNA. TRBV12-1 is assigned pseudogene status. The CDR3 nucleotides read TGTGCCAGCAGCTTTGCCCTAGCGGGGGGGCCCTACGAGCAGTACTTC. This codes for CASSFALAGGPYEQYF.